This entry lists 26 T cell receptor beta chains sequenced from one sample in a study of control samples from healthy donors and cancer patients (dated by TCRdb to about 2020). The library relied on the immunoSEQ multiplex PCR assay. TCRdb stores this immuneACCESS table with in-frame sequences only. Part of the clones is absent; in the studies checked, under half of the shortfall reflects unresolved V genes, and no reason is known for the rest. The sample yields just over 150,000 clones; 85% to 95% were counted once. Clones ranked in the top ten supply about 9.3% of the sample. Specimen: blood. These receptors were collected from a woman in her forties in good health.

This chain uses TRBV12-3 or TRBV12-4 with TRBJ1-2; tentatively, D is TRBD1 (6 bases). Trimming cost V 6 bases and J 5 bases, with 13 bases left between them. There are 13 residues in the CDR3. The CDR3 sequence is CASSDWGAYGYTF. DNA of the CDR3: TGTGCCAGCAGCGACTGGGGGGCTTATGGCTACACCTTC.

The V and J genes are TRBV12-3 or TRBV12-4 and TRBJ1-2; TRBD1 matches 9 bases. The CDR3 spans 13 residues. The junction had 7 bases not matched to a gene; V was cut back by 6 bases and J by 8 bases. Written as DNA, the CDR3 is TGTGCCAGCAGCCCGGACAGGGGTAGGGGCTACACCTTC. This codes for CASSPDRGRGYTF.

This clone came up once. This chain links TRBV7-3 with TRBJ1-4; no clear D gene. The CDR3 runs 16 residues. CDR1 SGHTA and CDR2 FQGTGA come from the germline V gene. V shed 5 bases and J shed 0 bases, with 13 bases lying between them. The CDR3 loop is CASSLYSSATNEKLFF. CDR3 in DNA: TGTGCCAGCAGCCTCTACAGCAGCGCAACTAATGAAAAACTGTTTTTT.

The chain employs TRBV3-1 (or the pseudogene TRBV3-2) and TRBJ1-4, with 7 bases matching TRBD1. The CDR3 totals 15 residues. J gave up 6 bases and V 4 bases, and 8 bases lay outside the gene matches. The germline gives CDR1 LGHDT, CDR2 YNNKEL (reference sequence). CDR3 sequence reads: CASSPRDSRYEKLFF. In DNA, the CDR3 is TGTGCCAGCAGCCCGCGGGACAGTCGGTATGAAAAACTGTTTTTT.

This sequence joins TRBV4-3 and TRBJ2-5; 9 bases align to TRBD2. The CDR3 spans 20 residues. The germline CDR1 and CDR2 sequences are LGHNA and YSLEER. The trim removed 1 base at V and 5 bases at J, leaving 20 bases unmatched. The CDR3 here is CASSQVLAGLALSPGETQYF. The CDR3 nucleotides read TGCGCCAGCAGCCAAGTTCTTGCGGGACTAGCTCTTAGCCCCGGGGAGACCCAGTACTTC.

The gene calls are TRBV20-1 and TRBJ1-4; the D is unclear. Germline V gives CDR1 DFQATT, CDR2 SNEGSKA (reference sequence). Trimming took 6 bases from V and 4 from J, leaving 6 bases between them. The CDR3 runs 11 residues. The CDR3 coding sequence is TGCAGTGCACGCTATAATGAAAAACTGTTTTTT. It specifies CSARYNEKLFF.

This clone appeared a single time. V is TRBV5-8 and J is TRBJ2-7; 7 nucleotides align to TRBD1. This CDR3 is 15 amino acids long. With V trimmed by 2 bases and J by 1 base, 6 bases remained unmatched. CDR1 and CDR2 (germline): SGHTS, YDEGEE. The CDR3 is CASSFGDSLSYEQYF. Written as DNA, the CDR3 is TGTGCCAGCAGCTTCGGGGACAGCTTATCCTACGAGCAGTACTTC.

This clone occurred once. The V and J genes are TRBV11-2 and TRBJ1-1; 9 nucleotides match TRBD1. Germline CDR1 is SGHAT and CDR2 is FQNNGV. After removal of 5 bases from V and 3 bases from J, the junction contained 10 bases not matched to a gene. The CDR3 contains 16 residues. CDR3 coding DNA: TGTGCCAGCAGCCCAGGGACAGGGAGATATGACACTGAAGCTTTCTTT. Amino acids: CASSPGTGRYDTEAFF.

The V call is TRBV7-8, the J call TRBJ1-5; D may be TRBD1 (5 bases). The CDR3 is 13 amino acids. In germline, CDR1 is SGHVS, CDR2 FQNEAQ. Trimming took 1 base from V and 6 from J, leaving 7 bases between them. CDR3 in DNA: TGTGCCAGCAGCTTAGACAGGCCTCAGCCCCAGCATTTT. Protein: CASSLDRPQPQHF.

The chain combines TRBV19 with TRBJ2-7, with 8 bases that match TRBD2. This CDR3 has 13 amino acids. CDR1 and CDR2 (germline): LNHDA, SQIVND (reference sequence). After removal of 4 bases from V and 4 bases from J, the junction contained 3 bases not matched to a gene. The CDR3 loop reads CASSTGRAYEQYF. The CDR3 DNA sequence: TGTGCCAGTAGTACCGGGAGGGCTTACGAGCAGTACTTC.

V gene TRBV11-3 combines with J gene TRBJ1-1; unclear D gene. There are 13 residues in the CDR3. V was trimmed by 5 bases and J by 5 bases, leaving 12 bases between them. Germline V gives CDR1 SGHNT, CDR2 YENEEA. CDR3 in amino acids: CASSLSPGTEAFF. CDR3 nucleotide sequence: TGTGCCAGCAGCCTTTCTCCGGGGACTGAAGCTTTCTTT. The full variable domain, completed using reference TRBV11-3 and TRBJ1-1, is EAGVVQSPRYKIIEKKQPVAFWCNPISGHNTLYWYLQNLGQGPELLIRYENEEAVDDSQLPKDRFSAERLKGVDSTLKIQPAELGDSAVYLCASSLSPGTEAFFGQGTRLTVV.

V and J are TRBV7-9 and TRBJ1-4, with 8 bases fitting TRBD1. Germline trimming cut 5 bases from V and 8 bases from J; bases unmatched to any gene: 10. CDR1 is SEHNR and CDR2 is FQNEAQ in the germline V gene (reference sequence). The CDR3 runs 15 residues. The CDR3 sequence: CASSPRTGRGEKLFF. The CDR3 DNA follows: TGTGCCAGCAGCCCAAGGACAGGGCGAGGAGAAAAACTGTTTTTT.

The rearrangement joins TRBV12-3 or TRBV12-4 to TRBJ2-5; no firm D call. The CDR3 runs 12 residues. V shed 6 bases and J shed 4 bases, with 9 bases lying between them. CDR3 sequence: CASSQILETQYF. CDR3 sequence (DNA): TGTGCCAGCAGCCAAATACTAGAGACCCAGTACTTC.

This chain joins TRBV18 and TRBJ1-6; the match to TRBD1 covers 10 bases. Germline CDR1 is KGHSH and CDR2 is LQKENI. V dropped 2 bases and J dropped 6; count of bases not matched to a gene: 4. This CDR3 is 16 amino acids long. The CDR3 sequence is CASSPYGTGANSPLHF. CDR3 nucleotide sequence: TGTGCCAGCTCACCATACGGGACAGGGGCTAATTCACCCCTCCACTTT.

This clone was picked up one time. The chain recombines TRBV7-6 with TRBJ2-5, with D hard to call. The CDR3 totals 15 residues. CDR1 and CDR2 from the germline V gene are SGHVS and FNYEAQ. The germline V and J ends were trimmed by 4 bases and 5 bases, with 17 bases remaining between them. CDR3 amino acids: CASSSRPGPRETQYF. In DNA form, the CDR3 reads TGTGCCAGCAGCTCCCGGCCCGGGCCTCGGGAGACCCAGTACTTC.

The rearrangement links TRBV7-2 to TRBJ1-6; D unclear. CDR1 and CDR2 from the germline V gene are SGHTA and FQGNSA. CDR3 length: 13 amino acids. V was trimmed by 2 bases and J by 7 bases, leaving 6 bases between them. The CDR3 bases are TGTGCCAGCAGCTTACAGAAAAATTCACCCCTCCACTTT. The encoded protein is CASSLQKNSPLHF.

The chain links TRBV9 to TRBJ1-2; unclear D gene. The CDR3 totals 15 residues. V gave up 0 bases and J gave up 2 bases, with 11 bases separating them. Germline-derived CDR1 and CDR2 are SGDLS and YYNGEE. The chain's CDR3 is CASSVEAGRNYGYTF. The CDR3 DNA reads TGTGCCAGCAGCGTAGAAGCGGGCAGGAACTATGGCTACACCTTC.

CDR3 nucleotide sequence: TGTGCCAGTAGTATCAACCCAGTCTCTGGAAACACCATATATTTT. Its protein is CASSINPVSGNTIYF. The rearrangement uses TRBV19 and TRBJ1-3; D unresolved. The CDR3 is 15 amino acids. Germline V gene lookup returns CDR1 LNHDA and CDR2 SQIVND (reference sequence). Trimming took 3 bases from V and 0 from J, leaving 9 bases between them.

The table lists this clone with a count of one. The CDR3 sequence: CASSFGSDSLGNEQFF. CDR3 nucleotide sequence: TGTGCCAGCAGCTTTGGGTCGGACAGCCTAGGGAATGAGCAGTTCTTC. This chain connects TRBV11-3 to TRBJ2-1, with a weak D call TRBD1 (6 bases). Germline values: CDR1 SGHNT, CDR2 YENEEA. V lost 3 bases, J lost 7 bases, and 19 bases lay in between. This CDR3 region has 16 residues. The full variable domain, rest sourced from reference TRBV11-3 and TRBJ2-1, is EAGVVQSPRYKIIEKKQPVAFWCNPISGHNTLYWYLQNLGQGPELLIRYENEEAVDDSQLPKDRFSAERLKGVDSTLKIQPAELGDSAVYLCASSFGSDSLGNEQFFGPGTRLTVL.

CDR3 sequence reads: CASSPRSGQNYGYTF. CDR3 sequence (DNA): TGTGCCAGCAGCCCTCGCTCCGGGCAGAACTATGGCTACACCTTC. The chain uses TRBV9 and TRBJ1-2; unclear D gene. This CDR3 comprises 15 residues. The germline V and J ends were trimmed by 4 bases and 2 bases, with 15 bases remaining between them. Germline-derived CDR1 and CDR2 are SGDLS and YYNGEE.

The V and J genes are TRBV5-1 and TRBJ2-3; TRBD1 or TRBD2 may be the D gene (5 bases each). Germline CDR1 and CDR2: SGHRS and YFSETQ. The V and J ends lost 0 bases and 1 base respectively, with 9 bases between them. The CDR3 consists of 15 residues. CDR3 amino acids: CASSLEGRGTDTQYF. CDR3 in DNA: TGCGCCAGCAGCTTGGAGGGACGGGGCACAGATACGCAGTATTTT.

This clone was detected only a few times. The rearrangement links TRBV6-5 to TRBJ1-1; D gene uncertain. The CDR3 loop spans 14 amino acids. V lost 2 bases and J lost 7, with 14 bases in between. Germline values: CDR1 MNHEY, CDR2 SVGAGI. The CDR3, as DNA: TGTGCCAGCAGTTACAGTACCTCCGAGAGTGAAGCTTTCTTT. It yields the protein CASSYSTSESEAFF.

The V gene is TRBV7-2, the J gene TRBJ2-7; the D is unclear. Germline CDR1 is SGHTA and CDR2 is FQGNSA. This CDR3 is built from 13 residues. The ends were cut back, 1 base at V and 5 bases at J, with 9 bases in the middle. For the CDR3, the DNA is TGTGCCAGCAGCTTAGTGCCCGAAAACGAGCAGTACTTC. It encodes CASSLVPENEQYF.

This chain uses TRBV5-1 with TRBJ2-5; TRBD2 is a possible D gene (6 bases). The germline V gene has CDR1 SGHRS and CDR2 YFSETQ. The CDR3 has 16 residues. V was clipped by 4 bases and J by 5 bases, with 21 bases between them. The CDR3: CASSLGEVFGWETQYF. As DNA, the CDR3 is TGCGCCAGCAGCCTCGGGGAGGTATTCGGGTGGGAGACCCAGTACTTC.

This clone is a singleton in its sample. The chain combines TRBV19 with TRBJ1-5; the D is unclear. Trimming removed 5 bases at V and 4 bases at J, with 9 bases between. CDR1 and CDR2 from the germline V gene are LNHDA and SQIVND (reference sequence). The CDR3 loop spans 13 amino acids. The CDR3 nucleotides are TGTGCCAGTAGTTTAACCGATAATCAGCCCCAGCATTTT. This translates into CASSLTDNQPQHF.

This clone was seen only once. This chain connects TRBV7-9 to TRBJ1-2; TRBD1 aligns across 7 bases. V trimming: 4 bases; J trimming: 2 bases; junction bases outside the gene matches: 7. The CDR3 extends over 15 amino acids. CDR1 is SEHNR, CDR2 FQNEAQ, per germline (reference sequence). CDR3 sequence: CASSYTKQGNYGYTF. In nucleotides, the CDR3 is TGTGCCAGCAGCTATACAAAACAGGGGAACTATGGCTACACCTTC. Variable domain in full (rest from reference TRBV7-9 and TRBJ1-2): DTGVSQNPRHKITKRGQNVTFRCDPISEHNRLYWYRQTLGQGPEFLTYFQNEAQLEKSRLLSDRFSAERPKGSFSTLEIQRTEQGDSAMYLCASSYTKQGNYGYTFGSGTRLTVV.